These T cell receptor beta chains were read from a single sample in a study of early T cells in non-severe SARS-CoV-2 infection. TCRdb called the 5' RACE reads again in MiXCR, with one record for every CDR3 protein. Here the sample spans tens of thousands of distinct CDR3 sequences, less than 15% being singletons. The input for sequencing was whole blood, taken at baseline. Receptors were obtained from an adult who was a healthcare worker with PCR-confirmed SARS-CoV-2 infection or an uninfected control (not recorded which). The donor label of this sample is uncertain. Each CDR3 is given without its conserved first and last residue. Each record gives: J gene, V gene, CDR3 protein.

>TRBJ1-5|TRBV7-8
ASSPGYQPQH
>TRBJ1-1|TRBV20-1
SAGRAGGYENTEAF
>TRBJ2-3|TRBV5-1
ASSLQTGGGTDTQY
>TRBJ2-1|TRBV24-1
ATSDATSYNEQF
>TRBJ2-1|TRBV7-2
ASSFAPYNEQF
>TRBJ1-5|TRBV7-2
ASSPPLRQGFQPQH
>TRBJ2-7|TRBV20-1
SATPGTSGRYEQY
>TRBJ2-7|TRBV7-6
ASSLGALTYEQY
>TRBJ2-1|TRBV24-1
ATSLGTGSTNEQF
>TRBJ2-1|TRBV2
ASKGVSFYNEQF
>TRBJ2-1|TRBV28
ASSVPEGRGYNEQF
>TRBJ2-7|TRBV10-3
AISEREWGITSYEQY
>TRBJ1-6|TRBV27
ASSRKTGGSYNSPLH
>TRBJ1-4|TRBV18
ASSLGTGYNEKLF
>TRBJ1-5|TRBV7-8
ASSLQGHQPQH
>TRBJ1-1|TRBV29-1
SVGEHQNTEAF
>TRBJ1-1|TRBV10-3
AINGGPQTTNTEAF
>TRBJ1-1|TRBV7-3
AANTWGFYTEAF
>TRBJ2-1|TRBV5-6
ASTSGGANLGNEQF
>TRBJ2-1|TRBV9
ASSVGLAGESSYNEQF
>TRBJ2-3|TRBV27
RVGTRDTQY
>TRBJ2-1|TRBV2
AVQGAEQF
>TRBJ2-4|TRBV24-1
ASEFWGRLAPPSKNIQY
>TRBJ2-1|TRBV24-1
ATSAADGTSYNEQF
>TRBJ2-7|TRBV10-2
ASSGVGDGSSYEQY
>TRBJ2-3|TRBV3-1
ASSQLADTQY
>TRBJ2-5|TRBV11-2
ASSRGIQETQY
>TRBJ2-1|TRBV11-3
ASSFRINNEQF
>TRBJ2-7|TRBV7-9
ASSSLGQYGYEQY
>TRBJ2-1|TRBV6-2/TRBV6-3
ASSKWDNEQF
>TRBJ2-1|TRBV10-1
ASTDFGNEQF
>TRBJ2-3|TRBV12-3/TRBV12-4
ASSLFRDQFTDTQY